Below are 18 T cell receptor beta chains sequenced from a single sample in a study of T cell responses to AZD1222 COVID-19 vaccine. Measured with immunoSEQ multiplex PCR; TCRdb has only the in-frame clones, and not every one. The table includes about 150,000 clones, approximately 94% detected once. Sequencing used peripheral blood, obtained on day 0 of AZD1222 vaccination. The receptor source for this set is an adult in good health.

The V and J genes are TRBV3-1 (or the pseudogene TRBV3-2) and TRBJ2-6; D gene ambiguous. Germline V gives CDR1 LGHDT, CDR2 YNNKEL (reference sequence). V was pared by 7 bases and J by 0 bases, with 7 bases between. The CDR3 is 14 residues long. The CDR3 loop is CASMLSSGANVLTF. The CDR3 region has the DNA TGTGCCAGCATGTTGAGCTCTGGGGCCAACGTCCTGACTTTC.

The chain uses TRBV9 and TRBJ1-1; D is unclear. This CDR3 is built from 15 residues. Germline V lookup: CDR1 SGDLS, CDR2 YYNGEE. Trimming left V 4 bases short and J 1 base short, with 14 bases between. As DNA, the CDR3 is TGTGCCAGCAGCATTGAATTCGGCGAGAACACTGAAGCTTTCTTT. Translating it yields CASSIEFGENTEAFF.

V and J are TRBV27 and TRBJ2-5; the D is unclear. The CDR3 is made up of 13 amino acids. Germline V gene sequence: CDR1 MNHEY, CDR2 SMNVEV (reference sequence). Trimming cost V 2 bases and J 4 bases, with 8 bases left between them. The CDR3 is CASSLVTGETQYF. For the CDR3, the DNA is TGTGCCAGCAGTTTAGTCACTGGAGAGACCCAGTACTTC.

The CDR3 spells CASSLDPKYEQYF. The CDR3 bases are TGTGCCAGCAGCTTAGATCCAAAATACGAGCAGTACTTC. The V gene is TRBV11-2, the J gene TRBJ2-7; D gene unclear. CDR3 length equals 13 residues. Germline loops: CDR1 SGHAT, CDR2 FQNNGV. V lost 0 bases, J lost 4 bases, and 7 bases lay in between.

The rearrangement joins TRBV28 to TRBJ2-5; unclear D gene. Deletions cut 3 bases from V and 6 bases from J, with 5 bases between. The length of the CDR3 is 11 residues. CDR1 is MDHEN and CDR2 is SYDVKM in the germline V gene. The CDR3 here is CASSFRQTQYF. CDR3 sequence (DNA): TGTGCCAGCAGTTTTCGGCAGACCCAGTACTTC.

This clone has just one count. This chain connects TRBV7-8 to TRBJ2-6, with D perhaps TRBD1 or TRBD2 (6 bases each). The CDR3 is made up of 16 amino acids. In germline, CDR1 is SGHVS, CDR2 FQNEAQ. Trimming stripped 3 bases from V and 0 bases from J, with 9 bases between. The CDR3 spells CASSFGGHSGANVLTF. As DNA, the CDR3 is TGTGCCAGCAGCTTCGGGGGCCACTCTGGGGCCAACGTCCTGACTTTC.

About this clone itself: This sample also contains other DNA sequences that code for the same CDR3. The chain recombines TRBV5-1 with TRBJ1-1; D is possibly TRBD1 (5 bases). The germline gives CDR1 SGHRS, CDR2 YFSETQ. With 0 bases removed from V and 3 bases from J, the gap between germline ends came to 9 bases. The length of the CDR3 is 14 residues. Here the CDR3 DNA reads TGCGCCAGCAGCTTGGCCGGGGGGGACACTGAAGCTTTCTTT. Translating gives CASSLAGGDTEAFF.

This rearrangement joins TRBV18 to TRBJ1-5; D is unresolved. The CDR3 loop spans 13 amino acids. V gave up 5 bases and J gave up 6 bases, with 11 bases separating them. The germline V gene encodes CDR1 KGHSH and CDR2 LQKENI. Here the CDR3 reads CASSTDLGQPQHF. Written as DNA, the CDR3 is TGTGCCAGCTCAACGGACCTCGGTCAGCCCCAGCATTTT.

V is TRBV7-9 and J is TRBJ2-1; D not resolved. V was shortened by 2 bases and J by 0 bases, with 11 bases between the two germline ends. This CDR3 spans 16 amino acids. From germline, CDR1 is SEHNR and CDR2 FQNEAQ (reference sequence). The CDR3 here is CASSLIGPVSYNEQFF. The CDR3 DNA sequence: TGTGCCAGCAGCTTAATAGGGCCAGTCTCCTACAATGAGCAGTTCTTC.

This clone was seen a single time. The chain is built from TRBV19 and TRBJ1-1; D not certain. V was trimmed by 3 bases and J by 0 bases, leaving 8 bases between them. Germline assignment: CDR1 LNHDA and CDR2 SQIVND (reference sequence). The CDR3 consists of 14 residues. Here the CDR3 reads CASSILAVNTEAFF. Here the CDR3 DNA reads TGTGCCAGTAGTATTCTAGCAGTGAACACTGAAGCTTTCTTT.

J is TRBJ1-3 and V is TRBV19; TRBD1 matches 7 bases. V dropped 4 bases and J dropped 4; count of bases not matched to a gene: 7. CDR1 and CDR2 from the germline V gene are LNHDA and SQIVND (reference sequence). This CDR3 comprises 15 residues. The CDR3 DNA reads TGTGCCAGTAGTACCTTTGGGGACAGAGGAAACACCATATATTTT. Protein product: CASSTFGDRGNTIYF.

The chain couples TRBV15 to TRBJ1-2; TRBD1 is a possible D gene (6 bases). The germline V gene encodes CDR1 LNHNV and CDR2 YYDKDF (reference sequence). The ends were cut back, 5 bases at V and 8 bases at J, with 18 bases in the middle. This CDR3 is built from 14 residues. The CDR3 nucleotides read TGTGCCACCAGCCCTCGACCGGGGGCTTGGGGCTACACCTTC. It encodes CATSPRPGAWGYTF.

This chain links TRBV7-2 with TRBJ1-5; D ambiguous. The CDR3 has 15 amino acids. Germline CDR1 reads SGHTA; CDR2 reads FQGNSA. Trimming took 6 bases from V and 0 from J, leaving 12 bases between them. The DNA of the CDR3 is TGTGCCAGCAGTTTAACAAGGGATAGCAATCAGCCCCAGCATTTT. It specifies CASSLTRDSNQPQHF. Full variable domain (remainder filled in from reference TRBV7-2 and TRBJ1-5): GAGVSQSPSNKVTEKGKDVELRCDPISGHTALYWYRQSLGQGLEFLIYFQGNSAPDKSGLPSDRFSAERTGGSVSTLTIQRTQQEDSAVYLCASSLTRDSNQPQHFGDGTRLSIL.

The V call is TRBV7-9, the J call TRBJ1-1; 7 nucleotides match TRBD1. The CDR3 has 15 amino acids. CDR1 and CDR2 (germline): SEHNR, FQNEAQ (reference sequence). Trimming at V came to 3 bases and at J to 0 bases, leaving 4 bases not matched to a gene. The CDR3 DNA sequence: TGTGCCAGCAGCTTGGAAGGACAGGTGAACACTGAAGCTTTCTTT. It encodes CASSLEGQVNTEAFF.

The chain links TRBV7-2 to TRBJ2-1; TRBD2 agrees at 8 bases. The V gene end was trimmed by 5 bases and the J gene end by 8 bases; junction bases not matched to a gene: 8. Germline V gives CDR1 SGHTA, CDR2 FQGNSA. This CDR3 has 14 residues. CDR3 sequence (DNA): TGTGCCAGCAGCCCGCGGACTAGCTTCGATGAGCAGTTCTTC. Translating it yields CASSPRTSFDEQFF.

This CDR3 reads CASSFYPGVSGNTIYF. DNA for the CDR3: TGCGCCAGCAGCTTCTACCCCGGTGTCTCTGGAAACACCATATATTTT. The gene calls are TRBV5-1 and TRBJ1-3; D unclear. Germline V gene lookup returns CDR1 SGHRS and CDR2 YFSETQ. The CDR3 contains 16 residues. Deletions cut 2 bases from V and 0 bases from J, with 12 bases between.

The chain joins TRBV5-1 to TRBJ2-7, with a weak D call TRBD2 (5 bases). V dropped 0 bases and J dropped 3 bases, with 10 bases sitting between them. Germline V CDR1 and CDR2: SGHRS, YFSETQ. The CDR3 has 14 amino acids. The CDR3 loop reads CASSLAGDYYEQYF. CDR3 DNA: TGCGCCAGCAGCTTGGCCGGGGATTACTACGAGCAGTACTTC.

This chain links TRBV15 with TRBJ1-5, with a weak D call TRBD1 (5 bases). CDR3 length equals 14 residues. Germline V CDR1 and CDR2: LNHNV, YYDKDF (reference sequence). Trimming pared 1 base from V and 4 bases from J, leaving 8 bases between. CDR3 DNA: TGTGCCACCAGCAGAGGGGGCGGTAATCAGCCCCAGCATTTT. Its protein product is CATSRGGGNQPQHF.